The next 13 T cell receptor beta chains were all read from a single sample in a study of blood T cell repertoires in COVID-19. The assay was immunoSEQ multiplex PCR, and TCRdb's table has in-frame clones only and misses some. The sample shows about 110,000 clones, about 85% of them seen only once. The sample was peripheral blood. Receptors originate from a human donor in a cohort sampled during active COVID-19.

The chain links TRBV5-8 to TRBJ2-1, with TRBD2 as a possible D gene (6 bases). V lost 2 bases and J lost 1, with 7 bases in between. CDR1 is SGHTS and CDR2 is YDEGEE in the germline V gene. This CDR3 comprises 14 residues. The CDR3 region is CASSFSGSYNEQFF. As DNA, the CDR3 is TGTGCCAGCAGCTTTAGCGGTTCCTACAATGAGCAGTTCTTC.

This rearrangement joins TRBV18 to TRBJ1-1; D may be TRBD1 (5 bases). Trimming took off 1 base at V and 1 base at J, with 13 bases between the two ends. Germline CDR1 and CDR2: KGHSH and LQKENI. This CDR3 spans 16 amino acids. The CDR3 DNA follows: TGTGCCAGCTCACCACAAAGGGGCCAGGCGAACACTGAAGCTTTCTTT. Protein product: CASSPQRGQANTEAFF.

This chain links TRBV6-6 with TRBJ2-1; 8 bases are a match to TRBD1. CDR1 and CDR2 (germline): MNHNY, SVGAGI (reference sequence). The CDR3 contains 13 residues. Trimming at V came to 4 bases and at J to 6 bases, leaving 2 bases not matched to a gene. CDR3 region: CASSSGTGNEQFF. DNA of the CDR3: TGTGCCAGCAGTTCCGGGACAGGCAATGAGCAGTTCTTC.

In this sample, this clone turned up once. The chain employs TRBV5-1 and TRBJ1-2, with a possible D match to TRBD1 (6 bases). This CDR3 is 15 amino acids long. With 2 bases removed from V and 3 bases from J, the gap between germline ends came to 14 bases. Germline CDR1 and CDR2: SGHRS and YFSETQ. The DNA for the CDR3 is TGCGCCAGCAGCTTAATACAGGGTCCTGACTATGGCTACACCTTC. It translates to CASSLIQGPDYGYTF.

The CDR3 loop is CASSLATGGITGQYF. The CDR3 DNA is TGCGCCAGCAGCTTGGCCACGGGAGGGATTACGGGGCAGTACTTC. The V call is TRBV5-1, the J call TRBJ2-7, with 8 nucleotides matching TRBD2. Germline V gene sequence: CDR1 SGHRS, CDR2 YFSETQ. The V gene end was trimmed by 0 bases and the J gene end by 9 bases; junction bases not matched to a gene: 11. The CDR3 sequence is 15 residues long.

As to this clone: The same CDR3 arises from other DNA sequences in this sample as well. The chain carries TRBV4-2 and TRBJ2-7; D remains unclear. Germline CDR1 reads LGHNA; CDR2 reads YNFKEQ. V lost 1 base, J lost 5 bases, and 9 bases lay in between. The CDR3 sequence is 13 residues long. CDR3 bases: TGTGCCAGCAGCCAAGGGCATCCAGACGAGCAGTACTTC. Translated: CASSQGHPDEQYF.

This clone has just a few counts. The CDR3, as DNA: TGTGCCAGCAGCGAGGGGACTAGCACAGATACGCAGTATTTT. Its protein product is CASSEGTSTDTQYF. V gene TRBV11-3 combines with J gene TRBJ2-3, with D maybe TRBD2 (6 bases). The CDR3 length is 14 residues. V was trimmed by 5 bases and J by 0 bases, leaving 9 bases between them. CDR1 SGHNT and CDR2 YENEEA come from the germline V gene.

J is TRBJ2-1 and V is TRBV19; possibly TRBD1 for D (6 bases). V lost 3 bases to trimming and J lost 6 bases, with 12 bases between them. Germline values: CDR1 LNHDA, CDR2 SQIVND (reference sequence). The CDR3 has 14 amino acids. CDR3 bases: TGTGCCAGTAGTATTTACAGGGTGGGCAATGAGCAGTTCTTC. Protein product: CASSIYRVGNEQFF.

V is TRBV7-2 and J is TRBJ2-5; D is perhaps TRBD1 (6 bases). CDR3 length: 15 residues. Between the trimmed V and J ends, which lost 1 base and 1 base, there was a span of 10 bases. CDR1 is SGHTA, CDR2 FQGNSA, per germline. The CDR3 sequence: CASSLGGTSQETQYF. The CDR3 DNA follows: TGTGCCAGCAGCTTAGGGGGGACATCCCAAGAGACCCAGTACTTC.

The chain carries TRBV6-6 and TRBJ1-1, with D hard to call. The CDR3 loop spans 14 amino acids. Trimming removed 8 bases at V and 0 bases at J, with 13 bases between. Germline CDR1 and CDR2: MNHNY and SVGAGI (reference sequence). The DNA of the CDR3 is TGTGCCAGCGAGAGGGAGGGAGTGAACACTGAAGCTTTCTTT. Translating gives CASEREGVNTEAFF.

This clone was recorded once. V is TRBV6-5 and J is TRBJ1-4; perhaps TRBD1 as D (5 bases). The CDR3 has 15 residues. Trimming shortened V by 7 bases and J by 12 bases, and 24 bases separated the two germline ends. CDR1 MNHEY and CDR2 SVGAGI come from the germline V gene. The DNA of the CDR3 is TGTGCCAGCAAGTTACGTGGGGCAGGGTTTGGGGAACTGTTTTTT. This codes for CASKLRGAGFGELFF.

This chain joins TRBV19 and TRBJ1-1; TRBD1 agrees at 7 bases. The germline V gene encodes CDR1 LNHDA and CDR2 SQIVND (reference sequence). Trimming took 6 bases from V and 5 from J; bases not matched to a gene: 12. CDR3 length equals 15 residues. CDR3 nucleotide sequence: TGTGCCAGTAGAGATTTGGGGACAGTGAGAACTGAAGCTTTCTTT. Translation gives CASRDLGTVRTEAFF. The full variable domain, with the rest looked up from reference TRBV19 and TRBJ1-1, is DGGITQSPKYLFRKEGQNVTLSCEQNLNHDAMYWYRQDPGQGLRLIYYSQIVNDFQKGDIAEGYSVSREKKESFPLTVTSAQKNPTAFYLCASRDLGTVRTEAFFGQGTRLTVV.

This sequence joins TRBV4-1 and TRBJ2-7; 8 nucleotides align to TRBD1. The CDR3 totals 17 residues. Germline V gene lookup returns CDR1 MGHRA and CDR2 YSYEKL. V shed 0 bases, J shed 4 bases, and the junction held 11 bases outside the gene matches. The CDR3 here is CASSQEISDRVGYEQYF. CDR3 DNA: TGCGCCAGCAGCCAAGAGATATCGGACAGGGTGGGGTACGAGCAGTACTTC.